Listed here is a single TCR beta chain. The target antigen is unknown. The data belong to a study of cytomegalovirus exposure and HLA in healthy donors. The V gene lost 1 base and the J gene lost 0 bases, with 13 bases spanning the gap. Germline CDR1 LNHNV, CDR2 YYDKDF (reference sequence). The CDR3 covers 17 residues. The PCR made use of 60 Vbeta and 13 Jbeta primers. The table came from immunoSEQ multiplex PCR; TCRdb's copy has only in-frame clones and leaves some out. Here the sample spans 100,000 to 150,000 clones, around 70% being singletons. Study findings and constraints: Researchers reported from a later analysis that most CMV-associated TCR beta chains appeared HLA-restricted. Several top significant clusters appeared, in a later analysis, to be linked to common viral pathogens. Upon later analysis, TCR association rates were observed to vary by HLA locus, being highest for DRB1 and lowest for HLA-C. Another analysis was done later, and it associated approximately 18,000 TCR beta sequences with HLA alleles at 0.05 false discovery rate.

This chain links TRBV15 with TRBJ2-1, with D possibly being TRBD2 (7 bases). Sequencing used PBMCs. The clonotype originates from a male donor in good health and CMV-seronegative. CDR3 loop: CATSRGGAGVSYNEQFF. The CDR3 nucleotides are TGTGCCACCAGCAGAGGGGGGGCGGGGGTCTCCTACAATGAGCAGTTCTTC.